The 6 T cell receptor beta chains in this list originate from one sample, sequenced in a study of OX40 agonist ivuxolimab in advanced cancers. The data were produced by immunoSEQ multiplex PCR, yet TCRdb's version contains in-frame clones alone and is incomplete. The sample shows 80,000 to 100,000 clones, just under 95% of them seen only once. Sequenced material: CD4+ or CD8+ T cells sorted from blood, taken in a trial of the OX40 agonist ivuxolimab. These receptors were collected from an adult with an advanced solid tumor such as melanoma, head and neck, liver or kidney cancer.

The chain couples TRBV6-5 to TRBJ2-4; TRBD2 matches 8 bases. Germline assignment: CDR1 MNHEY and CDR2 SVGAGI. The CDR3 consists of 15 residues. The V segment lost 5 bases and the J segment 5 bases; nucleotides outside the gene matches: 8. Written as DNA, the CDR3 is TGTGCCAGCAGTGGACGGGGGGGGTACGAAAACATTCAGTACTTC. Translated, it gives CASSGRGGYENIQYF.

CDR3 sequence: CASSVISGLDTQYF. DNA of the CDR3: TGTGCCAGCAGTGTAATATCCGGTTTAGATACGCAGTATTTT. The chain couples TRBV28 to TRBJ2-3; D call uncertain. Trimming removed 5 bases from V and 5 bases from J, with 14 bases in between. Germline CDR1 is MDHEN and CDR2 is SYDVKM. The CDR3 sequence is 14 residues long.

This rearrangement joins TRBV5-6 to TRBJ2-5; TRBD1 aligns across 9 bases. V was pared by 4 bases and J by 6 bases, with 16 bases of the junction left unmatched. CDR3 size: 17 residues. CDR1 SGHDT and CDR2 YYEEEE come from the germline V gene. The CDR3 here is CASSLWTGEEEEKTQYF. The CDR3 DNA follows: TGTGCCAGCAGCCTCTGGACAGGGGAGGAGGAAGAGAAGACCCAGTACTTC.

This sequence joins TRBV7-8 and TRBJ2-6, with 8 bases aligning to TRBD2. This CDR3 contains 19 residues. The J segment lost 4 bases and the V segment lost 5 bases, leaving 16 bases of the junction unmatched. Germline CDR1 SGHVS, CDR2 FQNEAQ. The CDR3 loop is CASSPPPLILAAGANVLTF. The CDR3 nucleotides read TGTGCCAGCAGCCCCCCTCCCTTAATACTAGCGGCCGGGGCCAACGTCCTGACTTTC.

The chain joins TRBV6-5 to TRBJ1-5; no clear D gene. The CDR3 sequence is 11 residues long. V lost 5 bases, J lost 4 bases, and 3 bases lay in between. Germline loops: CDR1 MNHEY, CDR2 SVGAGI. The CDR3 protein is CASSENQPQHF. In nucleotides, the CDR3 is TGTGCCAGCAGTGAGAATCAGCCCCAGCATTTT.

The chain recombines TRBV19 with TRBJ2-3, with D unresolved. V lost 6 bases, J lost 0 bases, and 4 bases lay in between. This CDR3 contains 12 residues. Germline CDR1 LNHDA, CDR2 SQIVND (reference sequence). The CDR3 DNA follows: TGTGCCAGTAGGACTAGCACAGATACGCAGTATTTT. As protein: CASRTSTDTQYF.